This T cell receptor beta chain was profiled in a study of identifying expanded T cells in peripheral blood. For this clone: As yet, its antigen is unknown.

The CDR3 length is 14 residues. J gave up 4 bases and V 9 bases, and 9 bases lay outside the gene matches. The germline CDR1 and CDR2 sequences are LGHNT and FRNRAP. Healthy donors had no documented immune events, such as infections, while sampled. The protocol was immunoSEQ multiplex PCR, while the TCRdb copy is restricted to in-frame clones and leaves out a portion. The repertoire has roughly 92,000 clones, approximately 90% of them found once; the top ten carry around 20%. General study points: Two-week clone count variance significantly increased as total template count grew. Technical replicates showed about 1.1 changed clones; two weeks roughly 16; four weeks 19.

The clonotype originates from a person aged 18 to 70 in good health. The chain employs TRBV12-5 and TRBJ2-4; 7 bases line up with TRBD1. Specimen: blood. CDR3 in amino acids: CASFSTGFKNIQYF. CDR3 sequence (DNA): TGTGCTAGCTTTTCGACAGGGTTTAAAAACATTCAGTACTTC. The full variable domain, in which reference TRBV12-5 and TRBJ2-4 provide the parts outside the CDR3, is DARVTQTPRHKVTEMGQEVTMRCQPILGHNTVFWYRQTMMQGLELLAYFRNRAPLDDSGMPKDRFSAEMPDATLATLKIQPSEPRDSAVYFCASFSTGFKNIQYFGAGTRLSVL.